The clone carrying this TCR beta chain was seen more than once but under ten times. The sample belongs to a study of T-cell memory formation after mild COVID-19. TCRdb ran MiXCR on the 5' RACE reads and lists one entry per CDR3 protein. Among approximately 210,000 distinct CDR3 sequences listed, 15% to 20% were seen once. Sequencing was done on a sample of PBMCs or a T cell subset sorted from them (not recorded which). The sequence was collected from an adult woman who had mild COVID-19 (a few samples of this study predate the infection). Cell type and time point are not known.

The CDR3, as DNA: TGTGCCAGCAGCCAAGATGATCCGGGTGGCTACACCTTC. Translated: CASSQDDPGGYTF. The rearrangement joins TRBV3-1 to TRBJ1-2; D is undetermined. Germline lookup yields CDR1 LGHDT and CDR2 YNNKEL (reference sequence). Trimming removed 0 bases at V and 7 bases at J, with 9 bases between. The CDR3 length is 13 residues.